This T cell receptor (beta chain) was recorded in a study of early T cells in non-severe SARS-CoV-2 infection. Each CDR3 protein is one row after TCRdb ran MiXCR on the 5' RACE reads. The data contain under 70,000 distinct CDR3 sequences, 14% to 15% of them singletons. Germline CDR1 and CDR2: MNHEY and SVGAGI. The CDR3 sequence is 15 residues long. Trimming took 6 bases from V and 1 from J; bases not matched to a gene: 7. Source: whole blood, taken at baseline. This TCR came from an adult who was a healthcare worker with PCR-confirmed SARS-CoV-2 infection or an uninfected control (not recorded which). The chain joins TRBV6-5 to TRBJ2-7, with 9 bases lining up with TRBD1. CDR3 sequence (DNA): TGTGCCAGCAGAAAGGACAGGGGAGTATCCTACGAGCAGTACTTC. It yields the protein CASRKDRGVSYEQYF.